Described below is a single TCR beta chain sequence and its context. As yet, its antigen is unknown. The data derive from a study of cytomegalovirus exposure and HLA in healthy donors. Study results and caveats: Researchers catalogued about 160 TCR beta chains as cytomegalovirus-associated. Specificity of three CMV-associated chains for CMV antigens was verified in vitro. According to a subsequent analysis, TCR clusters identified in the first cohort showed a tendency to co-occur across the roughly 120 validation repertoires.

Produced via immunoSEQ multiplex PCR; TCRdb's table is partial and in-frame only. The data contain fewer than 250,000 clones, 85% to 90% of them singletons. V lost 2 bases and J 9 bases, leaving 17 bases between the germline ends. The CDR3 length is 15 residues. Germline CDR1 reads MNHNS; CDR2 reads SASEGT. The sequence was collected from a man in his late teens or twenties in good health and CMV-seronegative. Sequenced input: PBMCs. The chain recombines TRBV6-1 with TRBJ1-5; D may be TRBD1 (5 bases). The CDR3 DNA reads as TGTGCCAGCAGTGAATTTCCCGGGGGTCCAGGGCCCCAGCATTTT. Amino acid sequence: CASSEFPGGPGPQHF.